This TCR beta chain was obtained from a study of PD-L1 blockade in urothelial cancer. Libraries were prepared by immunoSEQ multiplex PCR; TCRdb keeps only in-frame clonotypes and omits some of them. The profile shows 70,000 to 80,000 clones, roughly 80% of them singletons. The CDR3 covers 17 residues. The germline V gene has CDR1 PRHDT and CDR2 FYEKMQ (reference sequence). Trimming took 1 base from V and 1 from J; bases not matched to a gene: 7. Time point here: pretreatment peripheral blood. The specimen was PBMCs, collected around atezolizumab (anti-PD-L1) treatment. This chain joins TRBV13 and TRBJ2-1; 7 bases are shared with TRBD1. The sequence was obtained from a man aged 35 to 55 with urothelial cancer. The CDR3 nucleotides are TGTGCCAGCAGCTTAGAGGGGGCAGGACCTTCCTACAATGAGCAGTTCTTC. It yields the protein CASSLEGAGPSYNEQFF.